This passage covers 16 T cell receptor beta chains from one sample sequenced in a study of cytomegalovirus exposure and HLA in healthy donors. Primers for the PCR totalled 60 Vbeta and 13 Jbeta. Sequencing was performed with immunoSEQ multiplex PCR; in TCRdb, only in-frame clones are kept and a portion is missing. Recorded for this sample: approximately 120,000 clones. Sequencing was performed on PBMCs. The receptors derive from a man aged 18 to 35 in good health and CMV-seronegative.

CDR3 bases: TGTGCCAGCAGTTTATTGGCTGAATATAGCAATCAGCCCCAGCATTTT. It specifies CASSLLAEYSNQPQHF. The chain is built from TRBV27 and TRBJ1-5; D remains unclear. Germline lookup yields CDR1 MNHEY and CDR2 SMNVEV (reference sequence). With 1 base removed from V and 0 bases from J, the gap between germline ends came to 10 bases. The CDR3 is made up of 16 amino acids.

V gene TRBV6-1 combines with J gene TRBJ2-7, with TRBD1 identical over 9 bases. CDR1 is MNHNS and CDR2 is SASEGT in the germline V gene. J gave up 5 bases and V 9 bases, and 14 bases lay outside the gene matches. The CDR3 runs to 15 residues. Written as DNA, the CDR3 is TGTGCCAGTCCTCGAGGGAGCGGGACAGGGAACGAGCAGTACTTC. It yields the protein CASPRGSGTGNEQYF.

The chain recombines TRBV4-1 with TRBJ1-2; 8 bases are shared with TRBD1. Germline loops: CDR1 MGHRA, CDR2 YSYEKL. CDR3 length: 13 residues. J was trimmed by 8 bases and V by 2 bases; bases with no gene match: 4. CDR3 nucleotide sequence: TGCGCCAGCAGCCAATCGACAGGGGACGGCTACACCTTC. Its translation: CASSQSTGDGYTF.

V gene TRBV7-9 combines with J gene TRBJ1-1, with D hard to call. Trimming left V 2 bases short and J 5 bases short, with 9 bases between. CDR1 is SEHNR, CDR2 FQNEAQ, per germline (reference sequence). This CDR3 is built from 13 residues. The CDR3 nucleotides are TGTGCCAGCAGCTTACCAGGAAAGACTGAAGCTTTCTTT. Amino acids: CASSLPGKTEAFF.

This chain connects TRBV5-4 to TRBJ1-1; D unresolved. The CDR3 is made up of 13 amino acids. Germline assignment: CDR1 SGHNT and CDR2 YYREEE (reference sequence). The V and J ends lost 0 bases and 3 bases respectively, with 6 bases between them. In DNA form, the CDR3 reads TGTGCCAGCAGCTTGGTTACGGACACTGAAGCTTTCTTT. Residues: CASSLVTDTEAFF. Full variable domain (rest looked up from reference TRBV5-4 and TRBJ1-1): ETGVTQSPTHLIKTRGQQVTLRCSSQSGHNTVSWYQQALGQGPQFIFQYYREEENGRGNFPPRFSGLQFPNYSSELNVNALELDDSALYLCASSLVTDTEAFFGQGTRLTVV.

The chain joins TRBV19 to TRBJ1-4, with 10 bases matching TRBD1. CDR1 LNHDA and CDR2 SQIVND come from the germline V gene (reference sequence). Trimming took 7 bases from V and 10 from J; bases not matched to a gene: 15. The CDR3 covers 16 residues. CDR3 DNA: TGTGCCAGTACCCTTTGGGAGGGACAGGGGTTTCGAAAACTGTTTTTT. Its protein product is CASTLWEGQGFRKLFF.

V gene TRBV30 combines with J gene TRBJ2-3; D ambiguous. CDR3 length equals 16 residues. Germline V gene sequence: CDR1 GTSNPN, CDR2 SVGIG (reference sequence). Trimming cost V 0 bases and J 4 bases, with 17 bases left between them. CDR3 in DNA: TGTGCCTGGAGTGTAAGACTTCCCGGTGGTGCAGATACGCAGTATTTT. Amino acid sequence: CAWSVRLPGGADTQYF. The complete variable domain, with remaining parts taken from reference TRBV30 and TRBJ2-3, reads SQTIHQWPATLVQPVGSPLSLECTVEGTSNPNLYWYRQAAGRGLQLLFYSVGIGQISSEVPQNLSASRPQDRQFILSSKKLLLSDSGFYLCAWSVRLPGGADTQYFGPGTRLTVL.

The V gene is TRBV2, the J gene TRBJ1-1; TRBD1 matches at 7 bases. The J segment lost 5 bases and the V segment lost 6 bases, leaving 9 bases of the junction unmatched. This CDR3 spans 14 amino acids. Germline V gene data show CDR1 as SNHLY and CDR2 as FYNNEI. CDR3 sequence: CASSLQGTGTEAFF. The CDR3 DNA follows: TGTGCCAGCAGCCTACAGGGGACGGGGACTGAAGCTTTCTTT.

The chain links TRBV7-2 to TRBJ1-3; TRBD1 might be the D (5 bases). V lost 4 bases to trimming and J lost 2 bases, with 12 bases between them. CDR1 SGHTA and CDR2 FQGNSA come from the germline V gene. This CDR3 contains 15 residues. This CDR3 is CASSSRVFAGNTIYF. The CDR3 bases are TGTGCCAGCAGCTCCAGGGTGTTCGCTGGAAACACCATATATTTT. The full variable domain, with the rest looked up from reference TRBV7-2 and TRBJ1-3, is GAGVSQSPSNKVTEKGKDVELRCDPISGHTALYWYRQSLGQGLEFLIYFQGNSAPDKSGLPSDRFSAERTGGSVSTLTIQRTQQEDSAVYLCASSSRVFAGNTIYFGEGSWLTVV.

V is TRBV6-5 and J is TRBJ2-7; D is unclear. V was trimmed by 6 bases and J by 2 bases, leaving 17 bases between them. CDR1 MNHEY and CDR2 SVGAGI come from the germline V gene. CDR3 length: 15 residues. CDR3 DNA: TGTGCCAGCAGACCCTCAATCGACTTGACCTACGAGCAGTACTTC. This sequence encodes CASRPSIDLTYEQYF.

The chain is built from TRBV4-1 and TRBJ2-4, with D possibly TRBD2 on 5 matching bases. Deletions cut 3 bases from V and 6 bases from J, with 9 bases between. This CDR3 spans 13 amino acids. From germline, CDR1 is MGHRA and CDR2 YSYEKL. Here the CDR3 DNA reads TGCGCCAGCAGCCAGGGCGGGTCAAACATTCAGTACTTC. As protein: CASSQGGSNIQYF.

For the CDR3, the DNA is TGTGCCAGCAGCCAAGTATCCACAGGCTACTCTGGAAACACCATATATTTT. Translated: CASSQVSTGYSGNTIYF. The chain links TRBV4-2 to TRBJ1-3, with D perhaps matching TRBD1 (5 bases). The germline V and J ends were trimmed by 1 base and 0 bases, with 13 bases remaining between them. The CDR3 has 17 amino acids. Germline loops: CDR1 LGHNA, CDR2 YNFKEQ.

V gene TRBV6-5 combines with J gene TRBJ1-4, with 7 bases identical to TRBD1. The germline V gene has CDR1 MNHEY and CDR2 SVGAGI. Trimming cost V 6 bases and J 3 bases; bases outside gene matches: 7. This CDR3 is built from 15 residues. CDR3 residues: CASRQTGTANEKLFF. In DNA, the CDR3 is TGTGCCAGCAGACAGACCGGGACAGCTAATGAAAAACTGTTTTTT.

V and J are TRBV5-4 and TRBJ1-2, with 8 bases that match TRBD1. The length of the CDR3 is 15 residues. Germline values: CDR1 SGHNT, CDR2 YYREEE (reference sequence). After removal of 4 bases from V and 4 bases from J, the junction contained 9 bases not matched to a gene. The CDR3 DNA follows: TGTGCCAGCAGCCCCCGGACAACAGGGGGCTATGGCTACACCTTC. Translating it yields CASSPRTTGGYGYTF.

This chain joins TRBV30 and TRBJ1-2; D is unclear. This CDR3 is built from 12 residues. Trimming took off 4 bases at V and 4 bases at J, with 10 bases between the two ends. Germline assignment: CDR1 GTSNPN and CDR2 SVGIG (reference sequence). For the CDR3, the DNA is TGTGCCTGGACAGTACCTCTCTATGGCTACACCTTC. Its translation: CAWTVPLYGYTF. Looking up the rest from reference TRBV30 and TRBJ1-2 gives the full variable domain: SQTIHQWPATLVQPVGSPLSLECTVEGTSNPNLYWYRQAAGRGLQLLFYSVGIGQISSEVPQNLSASRPQDRQFILSSKKLLLSDSGFYLCAWTVPLYGYTFGSGTRLTVV.

This chain connects TRBV5-1 to TRBJ2-3; 7 bases fit TRBD2. The germline V gene encodes CDR1 SGHRS and CDR2 YFSETQ. V was clipped by 3 bases and J by 1 base; unmatched bases: 11. The CDR3 spans 17 residues. The CDR3 DNA reads TGCGCCAGCAGCTCCGGACCTAGCGGTTTTGGCACAGATACGCAGTATTTT. Translation gives CASSSGPSGFGTDTQYF.